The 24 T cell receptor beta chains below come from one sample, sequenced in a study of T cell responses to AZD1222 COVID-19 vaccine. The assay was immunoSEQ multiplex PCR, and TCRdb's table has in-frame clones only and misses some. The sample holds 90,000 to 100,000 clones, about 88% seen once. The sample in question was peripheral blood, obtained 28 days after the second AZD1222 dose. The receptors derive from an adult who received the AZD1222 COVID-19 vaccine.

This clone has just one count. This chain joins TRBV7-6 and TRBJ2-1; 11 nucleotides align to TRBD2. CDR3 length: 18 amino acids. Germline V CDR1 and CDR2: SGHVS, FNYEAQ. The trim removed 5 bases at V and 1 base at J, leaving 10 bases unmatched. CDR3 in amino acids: CASSPGTSGTFSYNEQFF. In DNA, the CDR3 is TGTGCCAGCAGCCCCGGGACTAGCGGAACCTTTTCCTACAATGAGCAGTTCTTC.

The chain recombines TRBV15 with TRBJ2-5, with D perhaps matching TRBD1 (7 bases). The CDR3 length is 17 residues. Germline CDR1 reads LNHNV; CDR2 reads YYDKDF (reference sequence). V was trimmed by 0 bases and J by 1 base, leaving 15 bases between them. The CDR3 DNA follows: TGTGCCACCAGCAGAGATCGGACAGGAGGGGTCCAAGAGACCCAGTACTTC. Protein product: CATSRDRTGGVQETQYF.

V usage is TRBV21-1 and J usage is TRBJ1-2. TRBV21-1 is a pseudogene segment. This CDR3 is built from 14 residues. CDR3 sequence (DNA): TGTGCCAGCAGCAAACGGGCCACTAACTATGGCTACACCTTC. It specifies CASSKRATNYGYTF.

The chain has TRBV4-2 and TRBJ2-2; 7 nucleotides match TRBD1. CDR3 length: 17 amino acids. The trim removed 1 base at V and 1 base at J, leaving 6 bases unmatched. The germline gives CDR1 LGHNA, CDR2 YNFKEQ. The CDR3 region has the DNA TGTGCCAGCAGCCAAGGCTCGTACAGGGGGAACACCGGGGAGCTGTTTTTT. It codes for CASSQGSYRGNTGELFF.

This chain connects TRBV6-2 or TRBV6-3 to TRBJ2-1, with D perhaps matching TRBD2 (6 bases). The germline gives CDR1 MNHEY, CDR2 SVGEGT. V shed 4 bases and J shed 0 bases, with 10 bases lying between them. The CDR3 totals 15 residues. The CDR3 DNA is TGTGCCAGCAGTTCGACTAGACACTCCTACAATGAGCAGTTCTTC. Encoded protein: CASSSTRHSYNEQFF.

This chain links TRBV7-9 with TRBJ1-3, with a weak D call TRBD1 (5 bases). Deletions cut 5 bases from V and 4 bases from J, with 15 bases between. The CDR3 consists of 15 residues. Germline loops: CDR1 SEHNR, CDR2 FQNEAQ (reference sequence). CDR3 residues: CASSPLGTAGNTIYF. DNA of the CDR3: TGTGCCAGCAGCCCGCTTGGGACGGCAGGAAACACCATATATTTT.

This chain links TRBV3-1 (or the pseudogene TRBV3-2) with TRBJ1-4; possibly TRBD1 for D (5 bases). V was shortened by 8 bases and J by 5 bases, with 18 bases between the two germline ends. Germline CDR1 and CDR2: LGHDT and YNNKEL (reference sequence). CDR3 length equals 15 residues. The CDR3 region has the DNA TGTGCCAGCGGCTATGGACACATATCGAATGAAAAACTGTTTTTT. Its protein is CASGYGHISNEKLFF.

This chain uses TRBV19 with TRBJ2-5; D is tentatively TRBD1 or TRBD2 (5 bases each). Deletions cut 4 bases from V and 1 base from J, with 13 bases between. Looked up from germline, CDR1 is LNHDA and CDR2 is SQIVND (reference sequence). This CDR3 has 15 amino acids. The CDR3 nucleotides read TGTGCCAGTAGTACAACGGGACGCCTCCAAGAGACCCAGTACTTC. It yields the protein CASSTTGRLQETQYF.

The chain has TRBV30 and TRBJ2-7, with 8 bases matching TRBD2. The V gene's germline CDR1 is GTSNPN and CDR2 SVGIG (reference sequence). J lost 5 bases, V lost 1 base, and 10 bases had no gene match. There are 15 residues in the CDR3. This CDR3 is CAWSGIAGIRDEQYF. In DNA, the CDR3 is TGTGCCTGGAGTGGTATAGCGGGGATCCGGGACGAGCAGTACTTC.

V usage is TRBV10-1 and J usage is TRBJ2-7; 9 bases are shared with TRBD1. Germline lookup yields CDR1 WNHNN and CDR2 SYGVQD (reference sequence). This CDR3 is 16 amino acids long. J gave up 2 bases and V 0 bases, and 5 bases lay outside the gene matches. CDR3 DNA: TGCGCCAGCAGTGAGTCGATAGGACAGGGGACCTACGAGCAGTACTTC. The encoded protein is CASSESIGQGTYEQYF.

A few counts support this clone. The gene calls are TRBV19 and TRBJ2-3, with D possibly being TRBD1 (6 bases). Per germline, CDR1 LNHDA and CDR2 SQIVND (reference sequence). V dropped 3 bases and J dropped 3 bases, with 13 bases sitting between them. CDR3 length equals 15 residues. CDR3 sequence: CASSIARGRTDTQYF. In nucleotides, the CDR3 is TGTGCCAGTAGTATCGCCAGGGGTAGAACAGATACGCAGTATTTT.

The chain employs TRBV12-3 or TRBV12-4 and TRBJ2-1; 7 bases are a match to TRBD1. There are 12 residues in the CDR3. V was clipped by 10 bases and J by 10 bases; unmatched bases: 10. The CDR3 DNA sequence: TGTGCCACCTCAGGACAGGCAAAGGAGCAGTTCTTC. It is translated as CATSGQAKEQFF.

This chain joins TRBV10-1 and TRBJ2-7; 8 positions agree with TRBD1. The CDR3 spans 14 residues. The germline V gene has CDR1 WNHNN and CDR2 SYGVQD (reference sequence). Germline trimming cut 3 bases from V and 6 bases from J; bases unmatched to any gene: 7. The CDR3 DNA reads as TGCGCCAGCAGTGACCCAGGGGGCTCAAGCGAGCAGTACTTC. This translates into CASSDPGGSSEQYF.

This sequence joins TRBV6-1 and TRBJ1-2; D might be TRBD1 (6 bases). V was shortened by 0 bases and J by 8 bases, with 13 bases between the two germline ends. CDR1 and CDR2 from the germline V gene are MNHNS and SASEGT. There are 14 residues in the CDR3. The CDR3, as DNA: TGTGCCAGCAGTGAAGCGAGGCCAGGGGACGGCTACACCTTC. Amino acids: CASSEARPGDGYTF.

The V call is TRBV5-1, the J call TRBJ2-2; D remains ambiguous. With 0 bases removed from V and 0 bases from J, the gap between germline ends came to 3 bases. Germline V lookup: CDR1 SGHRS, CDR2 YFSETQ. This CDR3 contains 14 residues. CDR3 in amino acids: CASSLDTNTGELFF. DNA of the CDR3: TGCGCCAGCAGCTTGGACACGAACACCGGGGAGCTGTTTTTT. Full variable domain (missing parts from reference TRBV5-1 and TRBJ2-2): KAGVTQTPRYLIKTRGQQVTLSCSPISGHRSVSWYQQTPGQGLQFLFEYFSETQRNKGNFPGRFSGRQFSNSRSEMNVSTLELGDSALYLCASSLDTNTGELFFGEGSRLTVL.

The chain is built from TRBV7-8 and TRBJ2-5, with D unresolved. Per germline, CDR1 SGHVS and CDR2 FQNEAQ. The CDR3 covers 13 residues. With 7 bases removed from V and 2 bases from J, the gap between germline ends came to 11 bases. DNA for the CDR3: TGTGCCAGCACCTCCAGGCGTCAAGAGACCCAGTACTTC. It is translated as CASTSRRQETQYF.

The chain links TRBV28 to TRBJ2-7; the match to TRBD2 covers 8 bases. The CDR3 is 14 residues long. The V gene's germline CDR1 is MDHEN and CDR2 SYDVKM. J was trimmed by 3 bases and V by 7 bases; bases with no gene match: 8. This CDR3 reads CASTPNGGGYEQYF. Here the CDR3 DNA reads TGTGCCAGCACCCCTAACGGGGGGGGCTACGAGCAGTACTTC.

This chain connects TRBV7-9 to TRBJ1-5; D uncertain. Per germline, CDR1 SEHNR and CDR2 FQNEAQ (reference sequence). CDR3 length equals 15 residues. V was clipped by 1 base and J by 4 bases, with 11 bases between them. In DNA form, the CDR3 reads TGTGCCAGCAGCTTAGGGTCGGGCCCTAATCAGCCCCAGCATTTT. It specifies CASSLGSGPNQPQHF. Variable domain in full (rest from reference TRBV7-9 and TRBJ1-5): DTGVSQNPRHKITKRGQNVTFRCDPISEHNRLYWYRQTLGQGPEFLTYFQNEAQLEKSRLLSDRFSAERPKGSFSTLEIQRTEQGDSAMYLCASSLGSGPNQPQHFGDGTRLSIL.

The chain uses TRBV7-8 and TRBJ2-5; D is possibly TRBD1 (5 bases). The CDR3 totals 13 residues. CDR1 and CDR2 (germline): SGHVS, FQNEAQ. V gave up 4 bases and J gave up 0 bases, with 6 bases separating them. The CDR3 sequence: CASSWGNQETQYF. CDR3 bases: TGTGCCAGCAGCTGGGGCAACCAAGAGACCCAGTACTTC.

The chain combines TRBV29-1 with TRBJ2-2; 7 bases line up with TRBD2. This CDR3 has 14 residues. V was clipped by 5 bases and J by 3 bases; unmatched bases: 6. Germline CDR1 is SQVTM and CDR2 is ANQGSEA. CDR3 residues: CSVRSGTDTGELFF. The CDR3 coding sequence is TGCAGCGTTCGAAGCGGGACCGACACCGGGGAGCTGTTTTTT.

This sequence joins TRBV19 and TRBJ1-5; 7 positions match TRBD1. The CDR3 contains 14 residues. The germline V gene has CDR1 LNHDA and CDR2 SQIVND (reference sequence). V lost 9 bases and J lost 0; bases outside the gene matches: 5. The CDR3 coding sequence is TGTGCCAGCTTAGACAGGGCTAGCAATCAGCCCCAGCATTTT. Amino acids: CASLDRASNQPQHF.

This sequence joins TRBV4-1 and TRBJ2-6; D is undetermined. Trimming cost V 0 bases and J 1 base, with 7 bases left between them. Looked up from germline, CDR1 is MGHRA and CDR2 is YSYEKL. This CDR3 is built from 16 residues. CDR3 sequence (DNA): TGCGCCAGCAGCCAAGATGACGGATCTGGGGCCAACGTCCTGACTTTC. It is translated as CASSQDDGSGANVLTF.

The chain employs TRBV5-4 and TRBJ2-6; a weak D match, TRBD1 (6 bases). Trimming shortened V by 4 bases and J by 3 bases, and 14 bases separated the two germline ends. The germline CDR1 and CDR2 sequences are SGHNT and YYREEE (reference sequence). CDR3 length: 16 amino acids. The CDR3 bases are TGTGCCAGCAGCATGGGACACCGAGGTGGGGCCAACGTCCTGACTTTC. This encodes CASSMGHRGGANVLTF.

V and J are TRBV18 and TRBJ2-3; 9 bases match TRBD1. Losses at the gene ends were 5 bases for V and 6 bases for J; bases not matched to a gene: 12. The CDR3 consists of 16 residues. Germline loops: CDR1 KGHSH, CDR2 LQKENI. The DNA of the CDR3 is TGTGCCAGCTCAAGAGAATTACAGGGGGCGTTTGATACGCAGTATTTT. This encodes CASSRELQGAFDTQYF.